This T cell receptor beta chain originates from a study of OX40 agonist ivuxolimab in advanced cancers. Across the study: Every 2 weeks, ivuxolimab was infused into the patients intravenously at between 0.01 and 10 mg/kg.

The CDR3 runs to 15 residues. V was cut by 5 bases and J by 2 bases, with 13 bases left in between. Looked up from germline, CDR1 is SGHTA and CDR2 is FQGTGA. The table came from immunoSEQ multiplex PCR; TCRdb's copy has only in-frame clones and leaves some out. This table holds approximately 69,000 clones, approximately 82% found once. The chain combines TRBV7-3 with TRBJ2-1; a weak D match, TRBD1 (5 bases). The material was CD4+ or CD8+ T cells sorted from blood, obtained in a trial of the OX40 agonist ivuxolimab. The receptor was isolated from an adult with an advanced solid tumor such as melanoma, head and neck, liver or kidney cancer. CDR3 in amino acids: CASSVARAAYNEQFF. The CDR3 DNA sequence: TGTGCCAGCAGCGTCGCCAGGGCCGCCTACAATGAGCAGTTCTTC.